Detailed here is one T cell receptor beta chain. Trimming left V 5 bases short and J 7 bases short, with 17 bases between. Germline V gene lookup returns CDR1 KGHSH and CDR2 LQKENI. The CDR3 has 14 residues. A second roughly 7 to 11 cycle PCR used barcoded and J-beta primers. Every cDNA molecule carried a tag from a template-switch adaptor bearing 12 random nucleotides. At least 3 million CDR3-containing paired-end reads were obtained per sample. TCRdb processed the 5' RACE reads anew with MiXCR; each CDR3 protein has one entry. The repertoire holds about 1,600,000 distinct CDR3 sequences, with 42% as singletons. This sample stems from a study of blood T cells in healthy people across ages.

The clonotype originates from a woman younger than 35 in good health. Sequencing input: blood. The V call is TRBV18, the J call TRBJ1-1; a possible D gene is TRBD1 (6 bases). The CDR3 is CASSTELQGVEAFF. CDR3 bases: TGTGCCAGCTCAACGGAACTACAGGGAGTTGAAGCTTTCTTT. Combining the CDR3 with reference TRBV18 and TRBJ1-1 gives the whole variable domain NAGVMQNPRHLVRRRGQEARLRCSPMKGHSHVYWYRQLPEEGLKFMVYLQKENIIDESGMPKERFSAEFPKEGPSILRIQQVVRGDSAAYFCASSTELQGVEAFFGQGTRLTVV.